What follows are 28 T cell receptor beta chains derived from one specimen sequenced in a study of early T cells in non-severe SARS-CoV-2 infection. TCRdb called the 5' RACE reads again in MiXCR, with one record for every CDR3 protein. The repertoire holds 40,000 to 50,000 distinct CDR3 sequences, with under 15% as singletons. The sample taken for sequencing was whole blood. All receptors come from an adult who was a healthcare worker with PCR-confirmed SARS-CoV-2 infection or an uninfected control (not recorded which).

This clonotype was recorded many times. The genes are TRBV13 and TRBJ1-2; 8 nucleotides line up with TRBD1. Germline V gene sequence: CDR1 PRHDT, CDR2 FYEKMQ (reference sequence). V was pared by 4 bases and J by 5 bases, with 15 bases of the junction left unmatched. The CDR3 is 17 amino acids. The CDR3 sequence: CASSSLVSGQGTYGYTF. In DNA, the CDR3 is TGTGCCAGCAGCTCGTTAGTGAGTGGACAGGGCACATATGGCTACACCTTC.

This clonotype has just a few counts. The chain employs TRBV11-2 and TRBJ2-1, with D possibly being TRBD2 (5 bases). Trimming removed 2 bases from V and 9 bases from J, with 17 bases in between. The CDR3 loop spans 15 amino acids. Germline CDR1 is SGHAT and CDR2 is FQNNGV. CDR3 amino acids: CASSLMGIRGGEQFF. In DNA, the CDR3 is TGTGCCAGCAGCTTAATGGGGATCCGAGGAGGTGAGCAGTTCTTC.

This sequence joins TRBV27 and TRBJ2-2; TRBD1 matches 11 bases. The CDR3 spans 15 residues. Germline CDR1 and CDR2: MNHEY and SMNVEV (reference sequence). The junction had 3 bases not matched to a gene; V was cut back by 3 bases and J by 6 bases. This CDR3 reads CASSFGQGAAGELFF. The CDR3 DNA sequence: TGTGCCAGCAGTTTCGGACAGGGGGCCGCCGGGGAGCTGTTTTTT.

A single count supports this clonotype. A single base separates this from a much larger clone, so it may be a read error. In this CDR3 the conserved last residue, phenylalanine or tryptophan, is missing, so a read error is likely. The genes are TRBV20-1 and TRBJ2-7, with 8 bases aligning to TRBD2. Per germline, CDR1 DFQATT and CDR2 SNEGSKA (reference sequence). This CDR3 has 14 amino acids. With V trimmed by 3 bases and J by 4 bases, 8 bases remained unmatched. CDR3 sequence (DNA): TGCAGTGCTAGGCCCCGGGAGGGCCGGTACGAGCAGTACTCC. It encodes CSARPREGRYEQYS.

The chain uses TRBV20-1 and TRBJ1-5, with D possibly TRBD1 on 6 matching bases. This CDR3 comprises 15 residues. The V and J ends lost 0 bases and 5 bases respectively, with 14 bases between them. CDR1 and CDR2 (germline): DFQATT, SNEGSKA (reference sequence). The CDR3 region has the DNA TGCAGTGCTAGAGATCTCCCGGACAGAGATCAGCCCCAGCATTTT. Its protein product is CSARDLPDRDQPQHF.

This clonotype was seen repeatedly, ten times or more. V and J are TRBV20-1 and TRBJ2-1; 12 bases align to TRBD2. With V trimmed by 5 bases and J by 0 bases, 14 bases remained unmatched. The CDR3 totals 19 residues. Germline V gene lookup returns CDR1 DFQATT and CDR2 SNEGSKA (reference sequence). The CDR3 nucleotides are TGCAGTGCTCGACCCAAACGGACTAGCGGGAAGAGCTCCTACAATGAGCAGTTCTTC. Its protein product is CSARPKRTSGKSSYNEQFF.

The gene calls are TRBV20-1 and TRBJ2-7; possibly TRBD2 for D (5 bases). Germline CDR1 DFQATT, CDR2 SNEGSKA (reference sequence). The CDR3 loop spans 15 amino acids. V shed 5 bases and J shed 0 bases, with 17 bases lying between them. CDR3 loop: CSAHEGQPSSYEQYF. As DNA, the CDR3 is TGCAGTGCTCATGAGGGCCAGCCAAGCTCCTACGAGCAGTACTTC.

This clonotype has just a few counts. This sequence joins TRBV12-3 or TRBV12-4 and TRBJ2-5, with unresolved D. The V gene lost 5 bases and the J gene lost 2 bases, with 9 bases spanning the gap. This CDR3 comprises 13 residues. For the CDR3, the DNA is TGTGCCAGCAGTCAACAGATTCAAGAGACCCAGTACTTC. This encodes CASSQQIQETQYF.

The chain recombines TRBV20-1 with TRBJ2-1, with 7 bases that match TRBD2. CDR3 length: 14 residues. Germline values: CDR1 DFQATT, CDR2 SNEGSKA (reference sequence). Trimming took 3 bases from V and 3 from J; bases not matched to a gene: 5. This CDR3 reads CSARRREHYNEQFF. As DNA, the CDR3 is TGCAGTGCTAGGAGGCGGGAGCACTACAATGAGCAGTTCTTC.

This clonotype was detected many times. The chain links TRBV2 to TRBJ1-1; 8 bases agree with TRBD1. V lost 7 bases to trimming and J lost 4 bases; unmatched junction nucleotides: 17. Germline CDR1 is SNHLY and CDR2 is FYNNEI. The CDR3 length is 17 residues. CDR3 protein: CASNQDRVNKVRTEAFF. The CDR3 nucleotides are TGTGCCAGCAATCAGGACAGGGTTAATAAGGTTCGCACTGAAGCTTTCTTT.

This clonotype was seen a handful of times. V and J are TRBV18 and TRBJ2-6; TRBD1 matches 7 bases. This CDR3 is built from 15 residues. Germline V CDR1 and CDR2: KGHSH, LQKENI. The V and J ends lost 6 bases and 0 bases, in that order; junction bases with no gene match: 2. As DNA, the CDR3 is TGTGCCAGCTCCACAGGGGTCTCTGGGGCCAACGTCCTGACTTTC. Translating it yields CASSTGVSGANVLTF.

The chain uses TRBV6-8 and TRBJ2-3; perhaps TRBD2 as D (5 bases). V shed 2 bases and J shed 2 bases, with 14 bases lying between them. Germline CDR1 MNHGY, CDR2 SAAAGT. The CDR3 has 16 residues. The CDR3 sequence is CASSYRGLPSTDTQYF. Written as DNA, the CDR3 is TGTGCCAGCAGTTACCGCGGGTTACCATCCACAGATACGCAGTATTTT.

This clonotype was observed a few times. The chain joins TRBV6-5 to TRBJ1-1; possibly TRBD1 for D (6 bases). Germline V CDR1 and CDR2: MNHEY, SVGAGI. Trimming took off 5 bases at V and 1 base at J, with 17 bases between the two ends. This CDR3 spans 16 amino acids. CDR3 sequence (DNA): TGTGCCAGCAGTCTCCATCGAGGACAGCAGAACACTGAAGCTTTCTTT. Protein product: CASSLHRGQQNTEAFF.

At least ten counts were recorded for this clonotype. V usage is TRBV2 and J usage is TRBJ2-5; 10 nucleotides line up with TRBD2. Germline-derived CDR1 and CDR2 are SNHLY and FYNNEI. The V gene end was trimmed by 9 bases and the J gene end by 1 base; junction bases not matched to a gene: 5. There are 14 residues in the CDR3. CDR3 sequence reads: CARLRLAGQETQYF. DNA for the CDR3: TGTGCCAGACTCCGACTAGCGGGCCAAGAGACCCAGTACTTC.

The genes are TRBV4-1 and TRBJ2-3, with 14 nucleotides matching TRBD2. V was clipped by 2 bases and J by 3 bases; unmatched bases: 4. Germline V CDR1 and CDR2: MGHRA, YSYEKL. This CDR3 is 17 amino acids long. DNA of the CDR3: TGCGCCAGCAGCCAACTGGGACTAGCGGGGGCTACAGATACGCAGTATTTT. It is translated as CASSQLGLAGATDTQYF.

This clonotype was detected ten times or more. The genes are TRBV28 and TRBJ2-3; 9 bases line up with TRBD2. Per germline, CDR1 MDHEN and CDR2 SYDVKM. CDR3 size: 15 residues. V lost 6 bases and J lost 0; bases outside the gene matches: 4. In nucleotides, the CDR3 is TGTGCCAGCAGGGTAGCGGGGGCTAGCACAGATACGCAGTATTTT. The encoded protein is CASRVAGASTDTQYF.

This clonotype was observed a single time. The chain has TRBV6-5 and TRBJ2-6; no clear D gene. Trimming pared 6 bases from V and 2 bases from J, leaving 5 bases between. The CDR3 runs 13 residues. CDR1 and CDR2 (germline): MNHEY, SVGAGI. The CDR3 nucleotides are TGTGCCAGCAGAAAACCTGGGGCCAACGTCCTGACTTTC. Translated: CASRKPGANVLTF.

This clonotype appeared a few times. The rearrangement uses TRBV28 and TRBJ2-7; D unresolved. Trimming left V 2 bases short and J 6 bases short, with 8 bases between. This CDR3 is built from 12 residues. CDR1 is MDHEN and CDR2 is SYDVKM in the germline V gene. CDR3 amino acids: CASSLSRSEQYF. The CDR3 nucleotides are TGTGCCAGCAGTTTAAGCAGATCCGAGCAGTACTTC.

This clonotype has ten or more counts. The rearrangement uses TRBV20-1 and TRBJ2-3; D gene ambiguous. V dropped 6 bases and J dropped 5 bases, with 12 bases sitting between them. Germline values: CDR1 DFQATT, CDR2 SNEGSKA (reference sequence). There are 12 residues in the CDR3. The CDR3 loop is CSAGDRRDTQYF. The CDR3 DNA follows: TGCAGTGCAGGAGATAGGCGAGATACGCAGTATTTT.

At least ten counts were recorded for this clonotype. The rearrangement uses TRBV29-1 and TRBJ2-1, with 7 bases identical to TRBD1. Trimming removed 6 bases from V and 2 bases from J; junction bases left unmatched: 7. The CDR3 loop spans 14 amino acids. CDR1 is SQVTM, CDR2 ANQGSEA, per germline. The CDR3 protein is CSVEGQSPYNEQFF. The DNA of the CDR3 is TGCAGCGTCGAGGGACAGTCGCCCTACAATGAGCAGTTCTTC.

This clonotype has a count of ten or more. This rearrangement joins TRBV3-1 to TRBJ2-2; D gene unclear. Germline lookup yields CDR1 LGHDT and CDR2 YNNKEL (reference sequence). With 3 bases removed from V and 0 bases from J, the gap between germline ends came to 11 bases. This CDR3 region has 16 residues. The CDR3 sequence is CASSHWSTTNTGELFF. As DNA, the CDR3 is TGTGCCAGCAGCCATTGGTCTACAACGAACACCGGGGAGCTGTTTTTT.

This clonotype was seen many times. This chain joins TRBV20-1 and TRBJ1-5; D uncertain. Trimming took off 1 base at V and 1 base at J, with 11 bases between the two ends. Germline V gene data show CDR1 as DFQATT and CDR2 as SNEGSKA (reference sequence). CDR3 length: 15 residues. The CDR3 is CSARVPNASNQPQHF. CDR3 bases: TGCAGTGCTAGAGTTCCAAACGCGAGCAATCAGCCCCAGCATTTT.

This clonotype came up a few times. An end of the junction does not agree with germline; a read error may underlie this. This rearrangement joins TRBV11-2 to TRBJ2-1, with 8 bases aligning to TRBD2. The CDR3 has 14 residues. Germline values: CDR1 SGHAT, CDR2 FQNNGV. The CDR3 sequence: CATQPGLGYNKQFF. The CDR3 DNA is TGTGCCACCCAACCGGGACTAGGATACAATAAGCAGTTCTTC. The full variable domain, with the rest looked up from reference TRBV11-2 and TRBJ2-1, is EAGVAQSPRYKIIEKRQSVAFWCNPISGHATLYWYQQILGQGPKLLIQFQNNGVVDDSQLPKDRFSAERLKGVDSTLKIQPAKLEDSAVYLCATQPGLGYNKQFFGPGTRLTVL.

There are many counts of this clonotype. The chain employs TRBV6-2 or TRBV6-3 and TRBJ2-7; D not resolved. The CDR3 sequence is 13 residues long. Trimming took 6 bases from V and 3 from J, leaving 12 bases between them. Per the germline V gene, CDR1 is MNHEY and CDR2 is SVGEGT. DNA of the CDR3: TGTGCCAGCAGCTCCGCCCTAAACTACGAGCAGTACTTC. Protein sequence: CASSSALNYEQYF.

This clonotype has at least ten counts. This rearrangement joins TRBV2 to TRBJ2-7; TRBD1 matches at 10 bases. This CDR3 is 14 amino acids long. The ends lost 2 bases at V and 6 bases at J; junction bases unmatched: 4. Germline V CDR1 and CDR2: SNHLY, FYNNEI. The CDR3 region has the DNA TGTGCCAGCAGTGAACAAGGGACAGGGGTCGAGCAGTACTTC. It is translated as CASSEQGTGVEQYF.

This clonotype was counted a few times. The chain is built from TRBV7-3 and TRBJ2-2; 7 bases align to TRBD1. Trimming removed 5 bases from V and 4 bases from J; junction bases left unmatched: 7. The CDR3 runs to 15 residues. Looked up from germline, CDR1 is SGHTA and CDR2 is FQGTGA. The CDR3 loop reads CASSRGRQGTGELFF. The CDR3 nucleotides are TGTGCCAGCAGCCGAGGCCGACAGGGCACCGGGGAGCTGTTTTTT.

Remarks on this clonotype: Compared with germline, one end of the junction differs, possibly owing to a read error. The chain combines TRBV20-1 with TRBJ1-1, with 12 positions matching TRBD1. The CDR3 has 15 amino acids. Germline V gene lookup returns CDR1 DFQATT and CDR2 SNEGSKA (reference sequence). CDR3 residues: CSARGTGGSYTEAFF. DNA of the CDR3: TGCAGTGCAAGAGGGACAGGGGGCTCGTACACTGAAGCTTTCTTT.

The chain recombines TRBV7-8 with TRBJ1-5, with 8 bases that match TRBD1. Germline CDR1 SGHVS, CDR2 FQNEAQ. J lost 3 bases, V lost 5 bases, and 12 bases had no gene match. This CDR3 contains 17 residues. The chain's CDR3 is CASSPWLDRGINQPQHF. The CDR3 DNA reads as TGTGCCAGCAGCCCATGGTTAGACAGGGGAATCAATCAGCCCCAGCATTTT.